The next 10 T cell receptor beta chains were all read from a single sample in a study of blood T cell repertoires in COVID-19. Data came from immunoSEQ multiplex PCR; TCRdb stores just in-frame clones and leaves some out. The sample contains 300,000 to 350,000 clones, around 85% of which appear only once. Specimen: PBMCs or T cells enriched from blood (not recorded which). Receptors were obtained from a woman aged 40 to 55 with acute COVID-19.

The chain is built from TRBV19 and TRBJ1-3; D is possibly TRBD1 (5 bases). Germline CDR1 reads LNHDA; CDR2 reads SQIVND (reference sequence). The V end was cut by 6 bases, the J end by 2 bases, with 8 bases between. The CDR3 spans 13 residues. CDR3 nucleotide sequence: TGTGCCAGTAGACGGACACCTGGAAACACCATATATTTT. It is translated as CASRRTPGNTIYF.

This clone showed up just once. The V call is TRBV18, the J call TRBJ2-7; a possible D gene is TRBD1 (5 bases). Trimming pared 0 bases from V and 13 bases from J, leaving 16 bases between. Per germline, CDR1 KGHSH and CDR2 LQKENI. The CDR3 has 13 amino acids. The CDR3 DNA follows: TGTGCCAGCTCACCACCGAATCGGCAGGGCGTCTACTTC. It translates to CASSPPNRQGVYF. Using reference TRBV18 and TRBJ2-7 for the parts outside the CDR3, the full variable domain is NAGVMQNPRHLVRRRGQEARLRCSPMKGHSHVYWYRQLPEEGLKFMVYLQKENIIDESGMPKERFSAEFPKEGPSILRIQQVVRGDSAAYFCASSPPNRQGVYFGPGTRLTVT.

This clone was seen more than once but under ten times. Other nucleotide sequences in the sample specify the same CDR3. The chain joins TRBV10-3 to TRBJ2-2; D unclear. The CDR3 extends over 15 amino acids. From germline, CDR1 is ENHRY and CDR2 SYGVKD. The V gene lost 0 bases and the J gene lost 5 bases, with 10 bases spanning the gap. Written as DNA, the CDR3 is TGTGCCATCAGTGAGTCGACACCAGGAACCGGGGAGCTGTTTTTT. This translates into CAISESTPGTGELFF.

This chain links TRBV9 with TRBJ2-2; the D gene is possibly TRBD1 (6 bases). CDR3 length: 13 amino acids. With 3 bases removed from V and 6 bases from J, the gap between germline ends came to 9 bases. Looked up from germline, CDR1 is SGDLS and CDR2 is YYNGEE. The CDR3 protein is CASSATGAGELFF. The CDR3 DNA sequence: TGTGCCAGCAGCGCGACAGGAGCCGGGGAGCTGTTTTTT.

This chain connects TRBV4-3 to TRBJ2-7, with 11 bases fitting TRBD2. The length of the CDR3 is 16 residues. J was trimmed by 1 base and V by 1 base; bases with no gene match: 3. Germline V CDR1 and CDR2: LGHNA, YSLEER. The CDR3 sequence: CASSQATSGGSYEQYF. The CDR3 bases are TGCGCCAGCAGCCAAGCCACTAGCGGGGGATCCTACGAGCAGTACTTC.

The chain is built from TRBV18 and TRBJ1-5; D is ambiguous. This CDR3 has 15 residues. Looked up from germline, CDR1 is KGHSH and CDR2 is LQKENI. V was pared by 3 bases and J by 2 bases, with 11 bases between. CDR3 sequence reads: CASSPRNAGNQPQHF. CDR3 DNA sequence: TGTGCCAGCTCACCCCGAAACGCGGGCAATCAGCCCCAGCATTTT.

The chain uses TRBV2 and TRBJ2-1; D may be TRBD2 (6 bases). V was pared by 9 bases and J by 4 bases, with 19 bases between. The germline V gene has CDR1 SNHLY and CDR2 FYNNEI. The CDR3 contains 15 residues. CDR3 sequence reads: CARSPAGPGYNEQFF. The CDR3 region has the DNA TGTGCCAGGTCCCCCGCGGGACCAGGTTACAATGAGCAGTTCTTC.

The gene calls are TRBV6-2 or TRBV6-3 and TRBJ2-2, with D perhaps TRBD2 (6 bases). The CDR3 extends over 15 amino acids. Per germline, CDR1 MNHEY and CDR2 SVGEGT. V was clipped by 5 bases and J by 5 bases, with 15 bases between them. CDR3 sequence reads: CASSNTAGFTGELFF. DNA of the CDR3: TGTGCCAGCAGTAACACGGCGGGATTTACCGGGGAGCTGTTTTTT.

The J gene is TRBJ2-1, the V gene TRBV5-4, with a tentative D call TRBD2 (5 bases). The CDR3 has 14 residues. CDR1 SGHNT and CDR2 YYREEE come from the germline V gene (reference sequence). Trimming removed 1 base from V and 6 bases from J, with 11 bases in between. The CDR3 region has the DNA TGTGCCAGCAGCTTGATAGAGGGCCTCAATGAGCAGTTCTTC. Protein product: CASSLIEGLNEQFF.

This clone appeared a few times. CDR3 sequence reads: CASSGGTGGYQETQYF. CDR3 DNA: TGCGCCAGCAGCGGAGGGACAGGGGGGTACCAAGAGACCCAGTACTTC. The chain combines TRBV5-1 with TRBJ2-5, with TRBD1 identical over 11 bases. V shed 4 bases and J 0 bases; nucleotides not matched to a gene: 5. This CDR3 has 16 amino acids. Germline V gene lookup returns CDR1 SGHRS and CDR2 YFSETQ.